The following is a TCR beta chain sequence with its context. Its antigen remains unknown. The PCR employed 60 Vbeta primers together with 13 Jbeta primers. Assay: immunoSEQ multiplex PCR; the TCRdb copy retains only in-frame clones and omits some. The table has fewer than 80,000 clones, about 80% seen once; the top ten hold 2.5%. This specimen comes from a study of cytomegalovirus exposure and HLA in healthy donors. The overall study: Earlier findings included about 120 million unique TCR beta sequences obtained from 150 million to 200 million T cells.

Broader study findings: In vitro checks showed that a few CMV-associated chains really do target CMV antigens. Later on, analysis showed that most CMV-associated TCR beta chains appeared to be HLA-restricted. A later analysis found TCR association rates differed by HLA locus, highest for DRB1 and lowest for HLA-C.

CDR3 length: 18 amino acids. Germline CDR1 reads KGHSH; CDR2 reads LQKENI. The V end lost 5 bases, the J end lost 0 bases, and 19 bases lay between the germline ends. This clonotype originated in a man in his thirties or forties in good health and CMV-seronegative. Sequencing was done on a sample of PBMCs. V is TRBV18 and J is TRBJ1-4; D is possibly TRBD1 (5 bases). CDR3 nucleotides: TGTGCCAGCTCATGGGGACTCCTTGCTCTCGCAACTAATGAAAAACTGTTTTTT. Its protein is CASSWGLLALATNEKLFF. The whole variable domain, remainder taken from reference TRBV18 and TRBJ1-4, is NAGVMQNPRHLVRRRGQEARLRCSPMKGHSHVYWYRQLPEEGLKFMVYLQKENIIDESGMPKERFSAEFPKEGPSILRIQQVVRGDSAAYFCASSWGLLALATNEKLFFGSGTQLSVL.